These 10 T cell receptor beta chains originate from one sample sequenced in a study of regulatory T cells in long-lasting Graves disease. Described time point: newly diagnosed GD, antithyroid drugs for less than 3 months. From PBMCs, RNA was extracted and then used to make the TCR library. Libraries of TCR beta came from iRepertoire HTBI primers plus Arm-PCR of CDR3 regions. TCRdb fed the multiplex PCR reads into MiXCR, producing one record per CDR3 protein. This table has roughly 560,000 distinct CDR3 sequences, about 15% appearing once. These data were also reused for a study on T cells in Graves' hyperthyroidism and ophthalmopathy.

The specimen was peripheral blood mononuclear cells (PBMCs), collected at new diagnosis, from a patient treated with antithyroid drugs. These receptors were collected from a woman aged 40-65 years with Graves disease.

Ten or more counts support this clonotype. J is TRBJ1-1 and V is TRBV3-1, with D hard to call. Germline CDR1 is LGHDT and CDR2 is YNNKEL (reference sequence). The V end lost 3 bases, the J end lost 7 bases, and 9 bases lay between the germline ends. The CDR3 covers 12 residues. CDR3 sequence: CASSQSPFEAFF. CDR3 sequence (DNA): TGTGCCAGCAGCCAGAGCCCGTTTGAAGCTTTCTTT.

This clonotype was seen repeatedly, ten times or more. For the CDR3, the DNA is TGCGCCAGCAGCCAAGGAGCCAGCAACTATGGCTACACCTTC. Protein: CASSQGASNYGYTF. The V call is TRBV4-1, the J call TRBJ1-2; D not resolved. Germline V gives CDR1 MGHRA, CDR2 YSYEKL. With 1 base removed from V and 2 bases from J, the gap between germline ends came to 8 bases. CDR3 length equals 14 residues.

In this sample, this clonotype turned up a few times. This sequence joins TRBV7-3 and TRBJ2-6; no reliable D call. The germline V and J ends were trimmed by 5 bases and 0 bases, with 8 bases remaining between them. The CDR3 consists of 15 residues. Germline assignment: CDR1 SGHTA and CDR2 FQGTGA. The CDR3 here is CASSPLSSGANVLTF. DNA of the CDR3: TGTGCCAGCAGCCCCCTTTCCTCTGGGGCCAACGTCCTGACTTTC.

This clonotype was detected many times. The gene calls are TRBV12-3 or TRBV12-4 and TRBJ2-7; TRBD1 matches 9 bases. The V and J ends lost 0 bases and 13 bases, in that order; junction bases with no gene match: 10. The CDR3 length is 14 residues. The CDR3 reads CASSLADRGIALYF. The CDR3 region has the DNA TGTGCCAGCAGTTTAGCGGACAGGGGAATCGCTTTATACTTC.

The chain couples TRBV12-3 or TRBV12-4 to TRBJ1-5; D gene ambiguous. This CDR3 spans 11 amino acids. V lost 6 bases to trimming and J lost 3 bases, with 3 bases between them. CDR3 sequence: CASRLNQPQHF. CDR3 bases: TGTGCCAGCAGGCTCAATCAGCCCCAGCATTTT.

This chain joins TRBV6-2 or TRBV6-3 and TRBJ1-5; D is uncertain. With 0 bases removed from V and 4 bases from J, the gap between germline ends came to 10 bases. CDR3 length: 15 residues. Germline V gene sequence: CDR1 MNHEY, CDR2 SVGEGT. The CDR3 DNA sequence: TGTGCCAGCAGTTACTCGAGGACGGGGAATCAGCCCCAGCATTTT. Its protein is CASSYSRTGNQPQHF.

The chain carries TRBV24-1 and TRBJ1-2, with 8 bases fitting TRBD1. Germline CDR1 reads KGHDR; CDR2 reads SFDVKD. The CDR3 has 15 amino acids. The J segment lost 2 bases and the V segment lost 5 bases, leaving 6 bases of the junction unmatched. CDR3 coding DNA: TGTGCCACCAGTGCCCCAGGACAGGGCAACTATGGCTACACCTTC. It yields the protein CATSAPGQGNYGYTF.

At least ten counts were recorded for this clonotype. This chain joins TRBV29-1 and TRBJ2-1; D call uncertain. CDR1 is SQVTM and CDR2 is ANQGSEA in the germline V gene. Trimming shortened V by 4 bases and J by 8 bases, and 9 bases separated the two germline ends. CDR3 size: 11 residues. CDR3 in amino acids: CSVGFGDEQFF. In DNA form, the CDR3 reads TGCAGCGTTGGGTTTGGGGATGAGCAGTTCTTC.

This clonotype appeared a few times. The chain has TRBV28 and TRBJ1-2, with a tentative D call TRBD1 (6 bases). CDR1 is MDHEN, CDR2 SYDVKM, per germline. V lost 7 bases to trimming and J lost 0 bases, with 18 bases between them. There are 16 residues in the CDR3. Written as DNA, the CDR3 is TGTGCCAGCACCCCTCAGGGGTTAGAAACTAACTATGGCTACACCTTC. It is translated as CASTPQGLETNYGYTF.

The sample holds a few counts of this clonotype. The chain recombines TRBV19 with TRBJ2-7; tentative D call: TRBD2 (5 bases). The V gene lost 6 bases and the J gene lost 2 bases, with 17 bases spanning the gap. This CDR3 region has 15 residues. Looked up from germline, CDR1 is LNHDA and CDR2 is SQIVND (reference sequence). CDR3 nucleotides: TGTGCCAGTAGCTCTCTGGTCCGAGGGCCCTACGAGCAGTACTTC. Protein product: CASSSLVRGPYEQYF.